These 11 T cell receptor beta chains were all obtained from the same sample, sequenced in a study of human T cells and chemical hapten exposure. Time point: patch test 3, about 24 weeks after DPC sensitization. Documented treatment: therapeutic diphenylcyclopropenone sensitization with weekly scalp DPC. Someone pulled total RNA out of unfractionated whole blood. TCRdb called the RACE reads again in MiXCR, with one record for every CDR3 protein. This sample yields tens of thousands of distinct CDR3 sequences, of which more than 8% are seen a single time; 20% to 30% belongs to the top ten. The sequencing used whole blood, collected in connection with sensitization to the hapten diphenylcyclopropenone (DPC). The receptors come from a man aged 50 to 59 with alopecia areata. Some clones in this sample may be carry-over from other donors' samples.

This clonotype was counted at least ten times. The chain uses TRBV7-2 and TRBJ2-7, with D possibly being TRBD2 (6 bases). Germline V gene data show CDR1 as SGHTA and CDR2 as FQGNSA. The CDR3 totals 14 residues. V was clipped by 2 bases and J by 6 bases, with 14 bases between them. This CDR3 reads CASSLYPPGVEQYF. CDR3 DNA: TGTGCCAGCAGCTTATACCCGCCGGGGGTCGAGCAGTACTTC.

This clonotype showed up many times. CDR3 in amino acids: CASKQTSGRAEEQYF. The CDR3 DNA reads TGTGCCAGCAAACAGACTAGCGGGAGGGCGGAGGAGCAGTACTTC. The chain is built from TRBV2 and TRBJ2-7; 14 nucleotides line up with TRBD2. The CDR3 runs 15 residues. CDR1 SNHLY and CDR2 FYNNEI come from the germline V gene. Trimming cost V 7 bases and J 7 bases; bases outside gene matches: 9.

This clonotype has ten or more counts. This chain connects TRBV11-3 to TRBJ2-1, with D possibly being TRBD2 (5 bases). Germline loops: CDR1 SGHNT, CDR2 YENEEA. Deletions cut 0 bases from V and 10 bases from J, with 13 bases between. The CDR3 is 14 amino acids. In nucleotides, the CDR3 is TGTGCCAGCAGCTTAGACCGTCCATCGGGGGAGCAGTTCTTC. This translates into CASSLDRPSGEQFF.

This clonotype was counted many times. The J gene is TRBJ2-1, the V gene TRBV19; D is undetermined. V was pared by 2 bases and J by 8 bases, with 13 bases between. In germline, CDR1 is LNHDA, CDR2 SQIVND (reference sequence). This CDR3 has 14 amino acids. The CDR3 DNA is TGTGCCAGTAGTATACTCAGGTCGGTTGATGAGCAGTTCTTC. Protein: CASSILRSVDEQFF. Using reference TRBV19 and TRBJ2-1 for the parts outside the CDR3, the full variable domain is DGGITQSPKYLFRKEGQNVTLSCEQNLNHDAMYWYRQDPGQGLRLIYYSQIVNDFQKGDIAEGYSVSREKKESFPLTVTSAQKNPTAFYLCASSILRSVDEQFFGPGTRLTVL.

There are a few counts of this clonotype. The V call is TRBV28, the J call TRBJ1-5; the match to TRBD1 covers 7 bases. This CDR3 is 14 amino acids long. V lost 10 bases and J lost 11; bases outside the gene matches: 17. In germline, CDR1 is MDHEN, CDR2 SYDVKM. CDR3 sequence (DNA): TGTGCCACCTTACAGGGGACGGGGATGGGAGCCCAGCATTTT. It specifies CATLQGTGMGAQHF.

This clonotype came up a few times. This sequence joins TRBV28 and TRBJ2-7; D uncertain. V was clipped by 4 bases and J by 3 bases, with 10 bases between them. The CDR3 extends over 13 amino acids. Germline V gene sequence: CDR1 MDHEN, CDR2 SYDVKM. This chain's CDR3 is CASSSEDRYEQYF. The DNA for the CDR3 is TGTGCCAGCAGTTCAGAGGACCGCTACGAGCAGTACTTC.

Written as DNA, the CDR3 is TGTGCCAGCAGTCCCCCAGGGGGCAACGTTGCTGAAGCTTTCTTT. Protein sequence: CASSPPGGNVAEAFF. The chain has TRBV28 and TRBJ1-1, with TRBD1 matching 8 bases. Germline assignment: CDR1 MDHEN and CDR2 SYDVKM. Unmatched junction bases numbered 11, after V lost 5 bases and J lost 6 bases. This CDR3 region has 15 residues.

The V call is TRBV27, the J call TRBJ1-5; perhaps TRBD1 as D (6 bases). Trimming took 6 bases from V and 3 from J, leaving 24 bases between them. The CDR3 covers 18 residues. Germline V gene lookup returns CDR1 MNHEY and CDR2 SMNVEV (reference sequence). CDR3 sequence (DNA): TGTGCCAGCAGCCCCGACAGGCCTCTAAACCGCCCCAATCAGCCCCAGCATTTT. Translation gives CASSPDRPLNRPNQPQHF.

V gene TRBV24-1 combines with J gene TRBJ2-3, with D possibly being TRBD2 (5 bases). Germline CDR1 KGHDR, CDR2 SFDVKD. The germline V and J ends were trimmed by 2 bases and 4 bases, with 15 bases remaining between them. CDR3 length: 16 residues. The CDR3 nucleotides read TGTGCCACCAGTGATTCCACCTCGGCTAGCCCAGATACGCAGTATTTT. This encodes CATSDSTSASPDTQYF.

This clonotype was recorded a few times. The gene calls are TRBV29-1 and TRBJ2-1, with TRBD2 as a possible D gene (7 bases). The CDR3 is 13 amino acids. The V gene lost 2 bases and the J gene lost 5 bases, with 10 bases spanning the gap. Germline-derived CDR1 and CDR2 are SQVTM and ANQGSEA. CDR3 DNA: TGCAGCGTTGAACGGGGGGCTAACAATGAGCAGTTCTTC. It yields the protein CSVERGANNEQFF.

The rearrangement joins TRBV29-1 to TRBJ2-7, with 8 bases aligning to TRBD1. Germline CDR1 and CDR2: SQVTM and ANQGSEA. Trimming at V came to 3 bases and at J to 4 bases, leaving 5 bases not matched to a gene. The CDR3 has 13 residues. This CDR3 is CSVDSGQGYEQYF. The CDR3 nucleotides are TGCAGCGTTGATTCAGGACAGGGATACGAGCAGTACTTC.